This paragraph reports one TCR beta chain. What it binds is not known. Trimming pared 6 bases from V and 6 bases from J, leaving 12 bases between. CDR1 and CDR2 (germline): SGHAT, FQNNGV. The CDR3 is 13 residues long. Assay used: immunoSEQ multiplex PCR; TCRdb lists only in-frame clones, some missing. The sample records more than 150,000 clones, 88% being singletons. The sample originates from a study of cytomegalovirus exposure and HLA in healthy donors. Broader study findings: There were some public TCRs occurring in many donors, but most TCR sequences were rare.

While the first cohort had 700 or so subjects, the donors belonged to the separate validation cohort of 100 to 150 subjects. The origin of this receptor is a young man in good health and CMV-seronegative. The chain combines TRBV11-2 with TRBJ2-1, with D tentatively TRBD1 (6 bases). Sequencing was performed on PBMCs. CDR3 residues: CASSLGGGNEQFF. The CDR3 DNA reads TGTGCCAGCAGTCTAGGGGGTGGCAATGAGCAGTTCTTC.